The rows below give T cell receptor beta chains drawn from one sample of a study of T cell repertoires in cytomegalovirus infection. TCRdb passed the reads through MiXCR, listing each CDR3 protein once. Of some 920,000 distinct CDR3 sequences listed, about 33% are singletons. These TCRs' antigens remain unknown. Source: cultured CD8+ T cells from PBMCs, taken from culture after CMV antigen stimulation. These receptors were taken from a human donor in good health (CMV status not recorded). Some clones in this sample may be carry-over from other donors' samples. CDR3s leave out the opening cysteine and the closing phenylalanine or tryptophan. D genes are given only for firm matches.

j_call: TRBJ2-7
d_call: NA
cdr3_length: 14
v_call: TRBV7-6
cdr3_aa: ASSFTPSGYSYEQY

j_call: TRBJ1-4
d_call: NA
cdr3_length: 14
v_call: TRBV6-5
cdr3_aa: ASSYSIVRSNEKLF

j_call: TRBJ2-5
d_call: NA
cdr3_length: 13
v_call: TRBV28
cdr3_aa: ASSFPPTGPGPQY

j_call: TRBJ2-1
d_call: TRBD1
cdr3_length: 12
v_call: TRBV7-9
cdr3_aa: ASRTGTGINEQF

j_call: TRBJ2-7
d_call: NA
cdr3_length: 13
v_call: TRBV5-1
cdr3_aa: ASSLEQGFGDGQY

j_call: TRBJ1-2
d_call: NA
cdr3_length: 12
v_call: TRBV6-5
cdr3_aa: ASSTREVGLSYT

j_call: TRBJ2-5
d_call: NA
cdr3_length: 11
v_call: TRBV7-9
cdr3_aa: ASRFLDVETQY

j_call: TRBJ2-7
d_call: NA
cdr3_length: 11
v_call: TRBV7-2
cdr3_aa: ATSGSDSYEQY

j_call: TRBJ1-5
d_call: NA
cdr3_length: 9
v_call: TRBV12-3/TRBV12-4
cdr3_aa: ASSRSQPQH

j_call: TRBJ1-3
d_call: NA
cdr3_length: 11
v_call: TRBV12-3/TRBV12-4
cdr3_aa: ASTGYSGNTIY

j_call: TRBJ2-1
d_call: TRBD2
cdr3_length: 13
v_call: TRBV18
cdr3_aa: ASSQERGRSYEQF

j_call: TRBJ2-1
d_call: NA
cdr3_length: 15
v_call: TRBV27
cdr3_aa: ASSLATTGTPVGEQF

j_call: TRBJ2-1
d_call: NA
cdr3_length: 12
v_call: TRBV6-2/TRBV6-3
cdr3_aa: ASSYAPWAGEQF

j_call: TRBJ2-1
d_call: TRBD1
cdr3_length: 12
v_call: TRBV2
cdr3_aa: ATPTGGFGYEQF

j_call: TRBJ2-5
d_call: NA
cdr3_length: 14
v_call: TRBV12-3/TRBV12-4
cdr3_aa: ASSFLQVPTEETQY

j_call: TRBJ1-1
d_call: NA
cdr3_length: 10
v_call: TRBV20-1
cdr3_aa: SAPGANTEAF

j_call: TRBJ1-2
d_call: NA
cdr3_length: 13
v_call: TRBV27
cdr3_aa: ASSLWPNPNYGYT

j_call: TRBJ2-5
d_call: TRBD1
cdr3_length: 13
v_call: TRBV6-6
cdr3_aa: ASSRRTGPRETQY

j_call: TRBJ2-1
d_call: TRBD2
cdr3_length: 12
v_call: TRBV7-9
cdr3_aa: ATVSGTSVNEQF

j_call: TRBJ1-1
d_call: NA
cdr3_length: 12
v_call: TRBV6-5
cdr3_aa: ASSYSGVNTEAF

j_call: TRBJ2-6
d_call: TRBD1
cdr3_length: 14
v_call: TRBV28
cdr3_aa: ASRKARGQGANVLT

j_call: TRBJ1-4
d_call: NA
cdr3_length: 14
v_call: TRBV7-6
cdr3_aa: ASSVRVLRTNEKLF

j_call: TRBJ1-1
d_call: NA
cdr3_length: 11
v_call: TRBV4-1
cdr3_aa: ASSSHKNTEAF

j_call: TRBJ2-3
d_call: NA
cdr3_length: 12
v_call: TRBV6-5
cdr3_aa: ASSLGQWGDTQY

j_call: TRBJ2-3
d_call: NA
cdr3_length: 14
v_call: TRBV9
cdr3_aa: ASSVESSTYTDTQY

j_call: TRBJ2-1
d_call: NA
cdr3_length: 10
v_call: TRBV12-3/TRBV12-4
cdr3_aa: ASTGDYNEQF

j_call: TRBJ1-1
d_call: NA
cdr3_length: 12
v_call: TRBV5-6
cdr3_aa: ASSLEYENTEAF

j_call: TRBJ2-2
d_call: TRBD2
cdr3_length: 14
v_call: TRBV6-5
cdr3_aa: ASSSLGSGGIGELF

j_call: TRBJ1-4
d_call: TRBD1
cdr3_length: 16
v_call: TRBV6-2/TRBV6-3
cdr3_aa: ASNPLGTGAEGPEKLF

j_call: TRBJ2-5
d_call: TRBD2
cdr3_length: 14
v_call: TRBV7-6
cdr3_aa: ASSLRSGDYQETQY

j_call: TRBJ2-1
d_call: NA
cdr3_length: 12
v_call: TRBV5-6
cdr3_aa: ASSIDRWDNEQF

j_call: TRBJ2-7
d_call: TRBD2
cdr3_length: 11
v_call: TRBV27
cdr3_aa: ASSLSGGNEQY

j_call: TRBJ1-6
d_call: NA
cdr3_length: 11
v_call: TRBV20-1
cdr3_aa: SATRKKDSPLH

j_call: TRBJ2-1
d_call: NA
cdr3_length: 11
v_call: TRBV14
cdr3_aa: ASSQAGSHEQF

j_call: TRBJ2-5
d_call: NA
cdr3_length: 10
v_call: TRBV4-1
cdr3_aa: ASSQNGETQY

j_call: TRBJ2-3
d_call: TRBD2
cdr3_length: 21
v_call: TRBV5-4
cdr3_aa: ASSSEVLLGTSGGADGTDTQY

j_call: TRBJ1-5
d_call: NA
cdr3_length: 13
v_call: TRBV4-1
cdr3_aa: ASSQEDRANQPQH

j_call: TRBJ2-7
d_call: NA
cdr3_length: 11
v_call: TRBV29-1
cdr3_aa: SVGDTTIHEQY

j_call: TRBJ2-1
d_call: TRBD2
cdr3_length: 18
v_call: TRBV15
cdr3_aa: ATSRGGPGLGLAEYNEQF

j_call: TRBJ2-3
d_call: NA
cdr3_length: 13
v_call: TRBV7-9
cdr3_aa: ASRHGRVWTDTQY

j_call: TRBJ1-2
d_call: NA
cdr3_length: 10
v_call: TRBV5-4
cdr3_aa: ASREAGYGYT

j_call: TRBJ2-1
d_call: TRBD1
cdr3_length: 14
v_call: TRBV7-9
cdr3_aa: ASSFSGGEEKDEQF

j_call: TRBJ2-1
d_call: NA
cdr3_length: 12
v_call: TRBV6-5
cdr3_aa: ASSYESSYNEQF

j_call: TRBJ1-6
d_call: NA
cdr3_length: 13
v_call: TRBV27
cdr3_aa: ANSFGNRVNSPLH

j_call: TRBJ1-5
d_call: TRBD1
cdr3_length: 12
v_call: TRBV10-2
cdr3_aa: ASTGTDLNQPQH

j_call: TRBJ2-2
d_call: NA
cdr3_length: 14
v_call: TRBV7-6
cdr3_aa: ASSPWSGPHTGELF

j_call: TRBJ2-3
d_call: NA
cdr3_length: 12
v_call: TRBV20-1
cdr3_aa: SAEDTGSTDTQY

j_call: TRBJ2-3
d_call: NA
cdr3_length: 13
v_call: TRBV29-1
cdr3_aa: SVGGSGLGTDTQY